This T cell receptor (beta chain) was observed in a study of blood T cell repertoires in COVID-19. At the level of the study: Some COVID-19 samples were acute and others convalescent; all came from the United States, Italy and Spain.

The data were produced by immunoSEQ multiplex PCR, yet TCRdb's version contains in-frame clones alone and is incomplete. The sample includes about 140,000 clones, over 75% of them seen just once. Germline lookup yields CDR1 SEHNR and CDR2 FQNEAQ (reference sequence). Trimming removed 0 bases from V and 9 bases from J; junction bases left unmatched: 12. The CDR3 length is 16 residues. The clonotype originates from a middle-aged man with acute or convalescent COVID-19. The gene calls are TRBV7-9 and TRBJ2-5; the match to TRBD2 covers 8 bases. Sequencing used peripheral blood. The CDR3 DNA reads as TGTGCCAGCAGCTTAGCCCGAGCGGCGGGGGGTGGTGCCCAGTACTTC. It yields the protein CASSLARAAGGGAQYF.